This TCR beta chain originates from a study of graft-versus-host responses after intestinal transplantation. Overall study context: Among the recipients, transplants were multivisceral, liver-intestinal, or isolated intestinal. Findings and limits, study-wide: The marrow of recipients harbored GvH clones, and ileum or blood showed some of them first. Circulating GvH clone levels at their peak were associated with HvG declines (early post-transplant).

This table comes from immunoSEQ multiplex PCR, and its TCRdb copy is limited to in-frame clones, with some not included. The data show fewer than 45,000 clones, around 94% seen once. Concerning this clone itself: The antigen remains undetermined.

The ends lost 4 bases at V and 4 bases at J; junction bases unmatched: 6. The CDR3 spans 14 residues. Specimen: PBMCs, collected 16 days after intestinal transplant. This chain uses TRBV5-7 with TRBJ1-1, with 8 bases that match TRBD1. TRBV5-7 is reported as an ORF; its role is uncertain. This TCR came from a human patient who received an intestinal transplant, so some T cells may come from the graft donor. This CDR3 is CASSEYRGSTEAFF. CDR3 nucleotides: TGTGCCAGCAGCGAATACAGGGGGTCCACTGAAGCTTTCTTT.